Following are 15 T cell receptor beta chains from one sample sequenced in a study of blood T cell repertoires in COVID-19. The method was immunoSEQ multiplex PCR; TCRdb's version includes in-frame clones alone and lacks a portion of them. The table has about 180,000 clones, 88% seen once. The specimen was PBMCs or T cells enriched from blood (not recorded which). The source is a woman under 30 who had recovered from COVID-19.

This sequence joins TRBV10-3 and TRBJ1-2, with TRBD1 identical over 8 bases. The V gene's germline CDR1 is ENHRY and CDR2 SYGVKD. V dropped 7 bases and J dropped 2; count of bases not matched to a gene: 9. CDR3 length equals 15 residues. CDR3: CAITRQGNWNYGYTF. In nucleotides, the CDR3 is TGTGCCATCACGCGACAGGGGAATTGGAACTATGGCTACACCTTC.

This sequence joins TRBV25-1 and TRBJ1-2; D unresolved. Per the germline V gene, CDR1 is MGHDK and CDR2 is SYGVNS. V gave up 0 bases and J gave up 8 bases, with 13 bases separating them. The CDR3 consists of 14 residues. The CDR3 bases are TGTGCCAGCAGTGAATACGTTAGTTCGGGAGGCTACACCTTC. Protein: CASSEYVSSGGYTF.

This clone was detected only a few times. CDR3 in DNA: TGTGCCAGCCTGCAGGGGACCCCGGGTGGCTACACCTTC. Its protein product is CASLQGTPGGYTF. The V call is TRBV7-9, the J call TRBJ1-2; tentative D call: TRBD1 (6 bases). The germline V and J ends were trimmed by 8 bases and 7 bases, with 17 bases remaining between them. CDR3 length: 13 amino acids. Germline V gene sequence: CDR1 SEHNR, CDR2 FQNEAQ (reference sequence). Filled out from reference TRBV7-9 and TRBJ1-2, the complete variable domain reads DTGVSQNPRHKITKRGQNVTFRCDPISEHNRLYWYRQTLGQGPEFLTYFQNEAQLEKSRLLSDRFSAERPKGSFSTLEIQRTEQGDSAMYLCASLQGTPGGYTFGSGTRLTVV.

CDR3 region: CASSPDYENEQFF. CDR3 in DNA: TGTGCCAGCAGCCCTGACTATGAGAATGAGCAGTTCTTC. This chain connects TRBV5-6 to TRBJ2-1; D might be TRBD2 (5 bases). The germline gives CDR1 SGHDT, CDR2 YYEEEE. Trimming took off 4 bases at V and 7 bases at J, with 12 bases between the two ends. The CDR3 sequence is 13 residues long.

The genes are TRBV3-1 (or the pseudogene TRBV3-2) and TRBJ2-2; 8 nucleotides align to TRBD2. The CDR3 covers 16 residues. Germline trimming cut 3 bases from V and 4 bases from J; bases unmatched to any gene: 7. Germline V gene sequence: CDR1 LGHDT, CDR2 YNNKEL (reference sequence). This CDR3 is CASSHLSGRVTGELFF. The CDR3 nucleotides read TGTGCCAGCAGCCACCTGAGCGGGAGAGTCACCGGGGAGCTGTTTTTT.

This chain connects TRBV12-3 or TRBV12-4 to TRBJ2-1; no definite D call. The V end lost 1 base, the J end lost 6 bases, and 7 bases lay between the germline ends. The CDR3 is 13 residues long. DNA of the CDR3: TGTGCCAGCAGTTTAGAACCAGGCAATGAGCAGTTCTTC. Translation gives CASSLEPGNEQFF.

CDR3 loop: CASSPSLAGGTSGNTIYF. For the CDR3, the DNA is TGTGCCAGCTCACCTTCCTTGGCAGGGGGAACTTCTGGAAACACCATATATTTT. The chain has TRBV18 and TRBJ1-3; 7 nucleotides align to TRBD1. CDR3 length: 18 residues. Germline V lookup: CDR1 KGHSH, CDR2 LQKENI. V shed 3 bases, J shed 1 base, and the junction held 12 bases outside the gene matches.

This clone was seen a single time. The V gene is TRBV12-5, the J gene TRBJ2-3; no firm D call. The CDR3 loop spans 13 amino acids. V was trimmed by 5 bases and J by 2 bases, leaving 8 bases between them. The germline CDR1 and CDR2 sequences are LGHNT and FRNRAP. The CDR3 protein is CASGPSPTDTQYF. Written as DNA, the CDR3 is TGTGCTAGTGGTCCGTCCCCCACAGATACGCAGTATTTT.

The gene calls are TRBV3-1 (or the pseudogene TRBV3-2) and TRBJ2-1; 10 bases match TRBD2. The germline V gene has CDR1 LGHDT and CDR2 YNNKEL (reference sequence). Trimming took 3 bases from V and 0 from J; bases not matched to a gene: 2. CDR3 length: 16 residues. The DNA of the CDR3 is TGTGCCAGCAGCCATCTAGCGGGGGCCTCCTACAATGAGCAGTTCTTC. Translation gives CASSHLAGASYNEQFF.

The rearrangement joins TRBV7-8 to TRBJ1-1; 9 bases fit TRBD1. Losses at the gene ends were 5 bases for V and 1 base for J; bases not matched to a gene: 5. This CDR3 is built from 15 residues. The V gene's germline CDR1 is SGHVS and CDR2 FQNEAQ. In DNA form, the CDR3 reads TGTGCCAGCAGCCCGTCGACAGGGGGGAACACTGAAGCTTTCTTT. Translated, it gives CASSPSTGGNTEAFF.

The CDR3 coding sequence is TGTGCTAGTGGCGCGACAGGGCTAAACACTGAAGCTTTCTTT. Protein: CASGATGLNTEAFF. The gene calls are TRBV12-5 and TRBJ1-1, with 7 bases matching TRBD1. In germline, CDR1 is LGHNT, CDR2 FRNRAP. The V and J ends lost 6 bases and 2 bases, in that order; junction bases with no gene match: 6. The CDR3 loop spans 14 amino acids.

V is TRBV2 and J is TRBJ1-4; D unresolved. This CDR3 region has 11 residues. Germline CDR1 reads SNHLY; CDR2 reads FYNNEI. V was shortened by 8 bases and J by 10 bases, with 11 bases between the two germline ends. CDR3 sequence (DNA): TGTGCCAGCGCGCCTAGTCGAAAACTGTTTTTT. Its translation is CASAPSRKLFF.

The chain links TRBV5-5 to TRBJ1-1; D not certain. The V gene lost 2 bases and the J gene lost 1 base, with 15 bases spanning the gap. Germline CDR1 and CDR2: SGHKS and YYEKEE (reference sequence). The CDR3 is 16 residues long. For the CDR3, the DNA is TGTGCCAGCAGCTTACGATCAAGCTCCTCGAACACTGAAGCTTTCTTT. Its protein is CASSLRSSSSNTEAFF.

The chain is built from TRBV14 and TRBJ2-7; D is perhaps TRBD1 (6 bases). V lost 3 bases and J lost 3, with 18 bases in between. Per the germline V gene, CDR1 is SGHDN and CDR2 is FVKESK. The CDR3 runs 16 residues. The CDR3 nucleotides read TGTGCCAGCAGCCACCTAGACAGGCTAGGTCGCTACGAGCAGTACTTC. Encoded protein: CASSHLDRLGRYEQYF.

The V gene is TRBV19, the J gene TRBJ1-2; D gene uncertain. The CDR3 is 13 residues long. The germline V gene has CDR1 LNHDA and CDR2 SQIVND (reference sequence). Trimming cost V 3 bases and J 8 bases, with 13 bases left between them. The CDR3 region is CASSIRLEMGYTF. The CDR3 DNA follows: TGTGCCAGTAGTATCCGACTAGAAATGGGCTACACCTTC.